The 26 T cell receptor beta chains reported below all come from one sample, sequenced in a study of naive and memory T cell subsets. The beta constant-region primer was an equimolar mix of two oligonucleotides covering TRBC1 and TRBC2. Ligated cDNA was amplified by four rounds of PCR with nested alpha and beta constant-region primers and SP2. MiXCR was run by TCRdb on the UMI-ligation and nested PCR reads, yielding one entry per CDR3 protein. The table shows roughly 150,000 distinct CDR3 sequences, with under 25% occurring only once. Findings and caveats of the study: Naive repertoires, especially CD8, held a few larger clonotypes, possibly memory cells re-expressing CD45RA.

The antigens for these receptors are not known. Sequencing input: naive CD4+ T cells from blood. These receptors originate from a human donor in good health.

This chain links TRBV5-1 with TRBJ2-1; TRBD1 might be the D (5 bases). The CDR3 is 15 residues long. V was trimmed by 0 bases and J by 5 bases, leaving 12 bases between them. Germline V gene lookup returns CDR1 SGHRS and CDR2 YFSETQ. Here the CDR3 DNA reads TGCGCCAGCAGCTTGGTTTCAGGGCAGCACAATGAGCAGTTCTTC. Protein: CASSLVSGQHNEQFF.

This clonotype was detected many times. The V gene is TRBV25-1, the J gene TRBJ2-3; TRBD1 or TRBD2 may be the D gene (5 bases each). V lost 2 bases and J lost 4, with 13 bases in between. This CDR3 region has 15 residues. CDR1 and CDR2 from the germline V gene are MGHDK and SYGVNS. CDR3 protein: CASSEIGGIPDTQYF. CDR3 nucleotide sequence: TGTGCCAGCAGTGAAATTGGGGGTATTCCAGATACGCAGTATTTT.

The V gene is TRBV24-1, the J gene TRBJ1-4; D perhaps matches TRBD1 (5 bases). Trimming took off 4 bases at V and 10 bases at J, with 15 bases between the two ends. CDR1 is KGHDR and CDR2 is SFDVKD in the germline V gene. The CDR3 is 14 amino acids. The CDR3: CATSDSDPTGKLFF. The CDR3 region has the DNA TGTGCCACCAGTGACTCGGACCCAACAGGAAAACTGTTTTTT.

This clonotype has just a few counts. The genes are TRBV12-3 or TRBV12-4 and TRBJ2-3, with unresolved D. The CDR3 is made up of 11 amino acids. V lost 3 bases to trimming and J lost 5 bases, with 3 bases between them. The DNA of the CDR3 is TGTGCCAGCAGTTTCGTAGATACGCAGTATTTT. This codes for CASSFVDTQYF.

The chain joins TRBV28 to TRBJ1-2; D remains ambiguous. Germline CDR1 MDHEN, CDR2 SYDVKM. Deletions cut 2 bases from V and 5 bases from J, with 15 bases between. The CDR3 length is 15 residues. The DNA of the CDR3 is TGTGCCAGCAGTTTACCAACCGGGCCCCAATATGGCTACACCTTC. This gives the protein CASSLPTGPQYGYTF.

This clonotype was detected only a few times. The J gene is TRBJ2-3, the V gene TRBV10-3, with TRBD2 matching over 11 bases. Germline trimming cut 8 bases from V and 6 bases from J; bases unmatched to any gene: 4. The CDR3 contains 13 residues. Germline V gene sequence: CDR1 ENHRY, CDR2 SYGVKD. The CDR3: CAIDPSGRDTQYF. CDR3 nucleotides: TGTGCCATCGACCCTAGCGGGAGGGATACGCAGTATTTT.

V and J are TRBV5-1 and TRBJ2-7; D gene ambiguous. Deletions cut 7 bases from V and 5 bases from J, with 7 bases between. The CDR3 is made up of 10 amino acids. Germline lookup yields CDR1 SGHRS and CDR2 YFSETQ. The CDR3 region has the DNA TGCGCCAGCGAGGACGACGAGCAGTACTTC. Residues: CASEDDEQYF.

This clonotype was counted ten times or more. The CDR3 bases are TGCAGTGCTAGTGCCGCGCGGGAGGCCGAAGGGACCCAGTACTTC. It yields the protein CSASAAREAEGTQYF. The gene calls are TRBV20-1 and TRBJ2-5; TRBD2 matches at 8 bases. Trimming took 3 bases from V and 7 from J; bases not matched to a gene: 13. The CDR3 consists of 15 residues. Germline lookup yields CDR1 DFQATT and CDR2 SNEGSKA (reference sequence).

The chain recombines TRBV10-1 with TRBJ2-5; D is possibly TRBD2 (6 bases). The CDR3 runs 16 residues. Germline values: CDR1 WNHNN, CDR2 SYGVQD (reference sequence). V lost 3 bases to trimming and J lost 2 bases, with 16 bases between them. DNA for the CDR3: TGCGCCAGCAGTGACAGTAGCGGAATGTTACAAGAGACCCAGTACTTC. It is translated as CASSDSSGMLQETQYF.

J is TRBJ1-3 and V is TRBV19; no clear D gene. This CDR3 has 15 residues. Trimming shortened V by 3 bases and J by 3 bases, and 12 bases separated the two germline ends. Germline CDR1 is LNHDA and CDR2 is SQIVND (reference sequence). CDR3 sequence (DNA): TGTGCCAGTAGTATGCGTCAGGCGATTGGAAACACCATATATTTT. Encoded protein: CASSMRQAIGNTIYF. The full variable domain, in which reference TRBV19 and TRBJ1-3 provide the parts outside the CDR3, is DGGITQSPKYLFRKEGQNVTLSCEQNLNHDAMYWYRQDPGQGLRLIYYSQIVNDFQKGDIAEGYSVSREKKESFPLTVTSAQKNPTAFYLCASSMRQAIGNTIYFGEGSWLTVV.

The chain combines TRBV5-1 with TRBJ1-3, with D perhaps matching TRBD1 (6 bases). V lost 4 bases to trimming and J lost 1 base, with 12 bases between them. CDR3 size: 15 residues. Looked up from germline, CDR1 is SGHRS and CDR2 is YFSETQ. The CDR3 region has the DNA TGCGCCAGCAGCGGGGGACACGCATCTGGAAACACCATATATTTT. Translation gives CASSGGHASGNTIYF.

The chain employs TRBV10-3 and TRBJ1-5; 9 bases fit TRBD1. CDR1 ENHRY and CDR2 SYGVKD come from the germline V gene. Trimming took 0 bases from V and 9 from J; bases not matched to a gene: 3. The CDR3 runs to 14 residues. CDR3 loop: CAISESDRGWPQHF. In DNA form, the CDR3 reads TGTGCCATCAGTGAGTCGGACAGGGGTTGGCCCCAGCATTTT.

V usage is TRBV12-3 or TRBV12-4 and J usage is TRBJ1-5, with 8 bases identical to TRBD1. Unmatched junction bases numbered 4, after V lost 6 bases and J lost 3 bases. The CDR3 contains 14 residues. The CDR3 reads CASREGQVNQPQHF. The CDR3, as DNA: TGTGCCAGCAGGGAGGGACAGGTCAATCAGCCCCAGCATTTT.

The V gene is TRBV18, the J gene TRBJ2-1, with 10 bases fitting TRBD1. Per germline, CDR1 KGHSH and CDR2 LQKENI. J gave up 12 bases and V 7 bases, and 18 bases lay outside the gene matches. The CDR3 contains 16 residues. The CDR3 DNA is TGTGCCAGCTGTACCCTACGGGACAGGGGCTTGAGAGGGCAGTTCTTC. Protein: CASCTLRDRGLRGQFF.

The chain uses TRBV7-2 and TRBJ1-2; D gene unclear. CDR1 SGHTA and CDR2 FQGNSA come from the germline V gene. This CDR3 region has 16 residues. V was pared by 5 bases and J by 5 bases, with 21 bases between. DNA for the CDR3: TGTGCCAGCAGCCTAAACCCCATGAGGAGCTATTATGGCTACACCTTC. Amino acid sequence: CASSLNPMRSYYGYTF. The entire variable domain, with the rest obtained from reference TRBV7-2 and TRBJ1-2, is as follows: GAGVSQSPSNKVTEKGKDVELRCDPISGHTALYWYRQSLGQGLEFLIYFQGNSAPDKSGLPSDRFSAERTGGSVSTLTIQRTQQEDSAVYLCASSLNPMRSYYGYTFGSGTRLTVV.

The chain uses TRBV3-1 and TRBJ2-1; TRBD2 matches at 12 bases. The CDR3 sequence is 19 residues long. Per the germline V gene, CDR1 is LGHDT and CDR2 is YNNKEL (reference sequence). J was trimmed by 0 bases and V by 3 bases; bases with no gene match: 9. This chain's CDR3 is CASSHGLAGLMGSYNEQFF. CDR3 in DNA: TGTGCCAGCAGCCATGGACTAGCGGGACTTATGGGCTCCTACAATGAGCAGTTCTTC.

The rearrangement uses TRBV2 and TRBJ2-3; 11 bases line up with TRBD2. The CDR3 is 17 amino acids. Per germline, CDR1 SNHLY and CDR2 FYNNEI. With V trimmed by 6 bases and J by 1 base, 9 bases remained unmatched. The CDR3: CASSRTGLAGRTDTQYF. The CDR3 coding sequence is TGTGCCAGCAGCCGGACCGGACTAGCGGGTCGCACAGATACGCAGTATTTT.

This clonotype was detected many times. The chain uses TRBV28 and TRBJ2-7, with D possibly being TRBD2 (5 bases). The V gene's germline CDR1 is MDHEN and CDR2 SYDVKM. This CDR3 has 14 amino acids. V gave up 2 bases and J gave up 2 bases, with 10 bases separating them. Here the CDR3 DNA reads TGTGCCAGCAGTTTAACGAGGGTCACCTACGAGCAGTACTTC. This sequence encodes CASSLTRVTYEQYF.

The V and J genes are TRBV12-3 or TRBV12-4 and TRBJ1-6; no clear D. Trimming stripped 2 bases from V and 5 bases from J, with 10 bases between. This CDR3 spans 15 amino acids. CDR3 DNA sequence: TGTGCCAGCAGTTTAACCACCGGACATAATTCACCCCTCCACTTT. Translation gives CASSLTTGHNSPLHF.

The chain carries TRBV6-5 and TRBJ1-1; D ambiguous. The V end lost 2 bases, the J end lost 7 bases, and 14 bases lay between the germline ends. CDR1 is MNHEY and CDR2 is SVGAGI in the germline V gene. This CDR3 spans 14 amino acids. CDR3 residues: CASSYRAYQSEAFF. The CDR3 DNA sequence: TGTGCCAGCAGTTACAGGGCCTATCAGAGTGAAGCTTTCTTT.

This clonotype was observed at least ten times. The chain has TRBV7-9 and TRBJ2-7; D is uncertain. The germline V gene has CDR1 SEHNR and CDR2 FQNEAQ (reference sequence). V lost 5 bases and J lost 1, with 15 bases in between. This CDR3 has 15 amino acids. Written as DNA, the CDR3 is TGTGCCAGCAGCCCCTCCAGTAGTCGGTCCTACGAGCAGTACTTC. As protein: CASSPSSSRSYEQYF.

This clonotype was detected only a few times. The chain recombines TRBV29-1 with TRBJ2-7; no clear D. The V end was cut by 6 bases, the J end by 2 bases, with 14 bases between. Germline V gene data show CDR1 as SQVTM and CDR2 as ANQGSEA. The CDR3 extends over 13 amino acids. DNA for the CDR3: TGCAGCGTGACATACAGTTGGCCCTACGAGCAGTACTTC. It is translated as CSVTYSWPYEQYF.

V usage is TRBV7-2 and J usage is TRBJ1-1, with D unresolved. Trimming took 5 bases from V and 10 from J, leaving 23 bases between them. The CDR3 extends over 15 amino acids. The V gene's germline CDR1 is SGHTA and CDR2 FQGNSA. The DNA of the CDR3 is TGTGCCAGCAGCCGTCTTCTGTCGGCCCTCGATGGAGCTTTCTTT. It codes for CASSRLLSALDGAFF.

This chain uses TRBV3-1 with TRBJ1-4, with D unresolved. From germline, CDR1 is LGHDT and CDR2 YNNKEL (reference sequence). The CDR3 covers 12 residues. Trimming took off 0 bases at V and 11 bases at J, with 7 bases between the two ends. The CDR3 region is CASSQDPAKLFF. CDR3 nucleotide sequence: TGTGCCAGCAGCCAAGATCCGGCGAAACTGTTTTTT.

A few counts support this clonotype. The chain couples TRBV27 to TRBJ1-4; no clear D gene. This CDR3 contains 15 residues. Trimming cost V 2 bases and J 4 bases, with 11 bases left between them. Germline V gene lookup returns CDR1 MNHEY and CDR2 SMNVEV (reference sequence). The CDR3 is CASSLRGLNNEKLFF. In nucleotides, the CDR3 is TGTGCCAGCAGTTTACGAGGGTTAAATAATGAAAAACTGTTTTTT.

This clonotype came up a few times. The chain carries TRBV7-8 and TRBJ2-7; unclear D gene. CDR3 length: 14 amino acids. The germline gives CDR1 SGHVS, CDR2 FQNEAQ. V was trimmed by 0 bases and J by 1 base, leaving 7 bases between them. DNA for the CDR3: TGTGCCAGCAGCTTAGCCCATGGTTCCTACGAGCAGTACTTC. Amino acid sequence: CASSLAHGSYEQYF.